What follows are 24 T cell receptor beta chains derived from one specimen sequenced in a study of CD8 T cells in ankylosing spondylitis. TCRdb processed the 5' RACE reads anew with MiXCR; each CDR3 protein has one entry. The data show 250,000 or so distinct CDR3 sequences, with under 20% seen just once and less than 35% held by the top ten. The sequenced material came from blood, either unsorted or a sorted T cell fraction (not recorded which). The receptor set was obtained from a male donor with ankylosing spondylitis or in good health (not recorded which).

A word on this clonotype: A clone one base away is much larger, so this may be a read error. V gene TRBV12-3 or TRBV12-4 combines with J gene TRBJ2-1; 7 bases are shared with TRBD2. V lost 6 bases and J lost 5; bases outside the gene matches: 16. The CDR3 is 17 amino acids. DNA for the CDR3: TGTGCCAGCAGCAGACTAGAGGGAGGGCCGAACGACAATGAGCAGTTCTTC. Its translation: CASSRLEGGPNDNEQFF.

V usage is TRBV3-1 and J usage is TRBJ2-1; TRBD2 aligns across 13 bases. V shed 11 bases and J 13 bases; nucleotides not matched to a gene: 17. Germline CDR1 LGHDT, CDR2 YNNKEL (reference sequence). The CDR3 has 15 residues. CDR3 nucleotides: TGTGCCTCCCGCCTCACCGGGACTAGCGGGGAGGAACAGTTCTTC. It yields the protein CASRLTGTSGEEQFF.

A few counts support this clonotype. The chain uses TRBV6-5 and TRBJ2-5; TRBD1 or TRBD2 may be the D gene (5 bases each). Trimming took off 2 bases at V and 5 bases at J, with 21 bases between the two ends. The CDR3 has 17 amino acids. Germline V CDR1 and CDR2: MNHEY, SVGAGI. In DNA form, the CDR3 reads TGTGCCAGCAGTTACGCCAACCGGGACCGAAGGGAGGAGACCCAGTACTTC. Protein sequence: CASSYANRDRREETQYF.

This clonotype was detected a few times. V and J are TRBV5-1 and TRBJ2-5, with D possibly being TRBD1 or TRBD2 (5 bases each). From germline, CDR1 is SGHRS and CDR2 YFSETQ. The CDR3 extends over 13 amino acids. Trimming stripped 3 bases from V and 4 bases from J, with 10 bases between. CDR3 loop: CASSSGASETQYF. In DNA form, the CDR3 reads TGCGCCAGCAGCTCCGGGGCTTCAGAGACCCAGTACTTC.

This clonotype turned up a few times. This sequence joins TRBV12-3 or TRBV12-4 and TRBJ1-4; D gene uncertain. The CDR3 extends over 14 amino acids. Trimming took off 4 bases at V and 7 bases at J, with 13 bases between the two ends. The CDR3 DNA reads TGTGCCAGCAGTTCGGTCAAAGGCTTTGAAAAACTGTTTTTT. Its translation: CASSSVKGFEKLFF.

This clonotype was seen ten or more times. The chain joins TRBV3-1 to TRBJ2-3; no reliable D call. The germline V gene encodes CDR1 LGHDT and CDR2 YNNKEL (reference sequence). V lost 0 bases to trimming and J lost 0 bases, with 7 bases between them. CDR3 length: 15 residues. The CDR3 reads CASSQDRSSTDTQYF. The DNA for the CDR3 is TGTGCCAGCAGCCAAGATCGGTCTAGCACAGATACGCAGTATTTT.

The V and J genes are TRBV4-3 and TRBJ2-3, with D tentatively TRBD1 or TRBD2 (6 bases each). CDR1 and CDR2 from the germline V gene are LGHNA and YSLEER. V lost 0 bases, J lost 6 bases, and 13 bases lay in between. This CDR3 has 15 residues. Here the CDR3 DNA reads TGCGCCAGCAGCCAAGATAGCGGAGGGGGGGATACGCAGTATTTT. Encoded protein: CASSQDSGGGDTQYF.

This clonotype was seen more than once but under ten times. This chain joins TRBV7-8 and TRBJ2-3; TRBD2 matches at 11 bases. Germline V gene lookup returns CDR1 SGHVS and CDR2 FQNEAQ. The CDR3 is made up of 16 amino acids. Trimming cost V 1 base and J 6 bases; bases outside gene matches: 6. In DNA, the CDR3 is TGTGCCAGCAGCTTAGTAGCGGGAGGGCCGGCTGATACGCAGTATTTT. Its protein is CASSLVAGGPADTQYF. Drawing the rest from reference TRBV7-8 and TRBJ2-3, the complete variable domain is GAGVSQSPRYKVAKRGQDVALRCDPISGHVSLFWYQQALGQGPEFLTYFQNEAQLDKSGLPSDRFFAERPEGSVSTLKIQRTQQEDSAVYLCASSLVAGGPADTQYFGPGTRLTVL.

The table lists this clonotype with a few counts. The CDR3 nucleotides are TGTGCCAGCAGCCTTCTTGAAACGAGCTCCTACGAGCAGTACTTC. It encodes CASSLLETSSYEQYF. The chain links TRBV6-2 or TRBV6-3 to TRBJ2-7; no firm D call. Germline CDR1 reads MNHEY; CDR2 reads SVGEGT. Trimming cost V 6 bases and J 0 bases, with 15 bases left between them. CDR3 length: 15 residues.

This clonotype was seen many times. The gene calls are TRBV9 and TRBJ2-1; 7 bases line up with TRBD1. This CDR3 spans 17 amino acids. The V and J ends lost 3 bases and 5 bases, in that order; junction bases with no gene match: 14. Per the germline V gene, CDR1 is SGDLS and CDR2 is YYNGEE. The CDR3 region is CASSAKSLGRGNNEQFF. The CDR3 coding sequence is TGTGCCAGCAGCGCCAAAAGTTTGGGCAGGGGGAACAATGAGCAGTTCTTC.

This clonotype was counted only a few times. As DNA, the CDR3 is TGCAGCGTGGGTCTTGAGACAGAGCAGTTCTTC. Translated, it gives CSVGLETEQFF. The rearrangement joins TRBV29-1 to TRBJ2-1; D call uncertain. Germline V gives CDR1 SQVTM, CDR2 ANQGSEA. V shed 6 bases and J shed 10 bases, with 13 bases lying between them. The CDR3 covers 11 residues.

This rearrangement joins TRBV12-3 or TRBV12-4 to TRBJ2-7, with 8 bases identical to TRBD1. This CDR3 has 13 residues. Trimming cost V 6 bases and J 5 bases; bases outside gene matches: 6. The chain's CDR3 is CASSGQGGHEQYF. CDR3 in DNA: TGTGCCAGCAGCGGACAGGGCGGCCACGAGCAGTACTTC.

The table lists this clonotype with a count of one. The chain couples TRBV12-3 or TRBV12-4 to TRBJ2-7; 9 bases match TRBD1. The trim removed 6 bases at V and 3 bases at J, leaving 12 bases unmatched. This CDR3 spans 16 amino acids. The DNA of the CDR3 is TGTGCCAGCAGCCCCTCGGCCGGGACAGGGAACTACGAGCAGTACTTC. Protein: CASSPSAGTGNYEQYF.

This chain connects TRBV7-2 to TRBJ2-3; TRBD2 aligns across 7 bases. Germline CDR1 and CDR2: SGHTA and FQGNSA. The V gene end was trimmed by 5 bases and the J gene end by 1 base; junction bases not matched to a gene: 6. The CDR3 is made up of 15 amino acids. The CDR3 here is CASSKGLFGTDTQYF. In DNA, the CDR3 is TGTGCCAGCAGCAAGGGACTATTTGGCACAGATACGCAGTATTTT.

The V call is TRBV6-2 or TRBV6-3, the J call TRBJ2-3, with D possibly matching TRBD2 (6 bases). The V and J ends lost 2 bases and 4 bases respectively, with 19 bases between them. CDR3 length: 17 residues. Germline V gene data show CDR1 as MNHEY and CDR2 as SVGEGT. The CDR3 region is CASSYAGGSWLPDTQYF. The CDR3 DNA reads TGTGCCAGCAGTTACGCCGGGGGTAGCTGGCTTCCAGATACGCAGTATTTT.

The chain uses TRBV5-1 and TRBJ2-7, with D unresolved. CDR1 SGHRS and CDR2 YFSETQ come from the germline V gene. The V end lost 0 bases, the J end lost 3 bases, and 10 bases lay between the germline ends. The CDR3 spans 14 residues. In DNA form, the CDR3 reads TGCGCCAGCAGCTTGGTTGGGGATGTCTACGAGCAGTACTTC. It specifies CASSLVGDVYEQYF.

This clonotype was seen repeatedly, ten times or more. This chain links TRBV4-3 with TRBJ2-7; D is undetermined. This CDR3 contains 14 residues. Germline V lookup: CDR1 LGHNA, CDR2 YSLEER. The ends were cut back, 0 bases at V and 2 bases at J, with 8 bases in the middle. The CDR3 coding sequence is TGCGCCAGCAGCCAAGAATCCCAGACCTACGAGCAGTACTTC. It translates to CASSQESQTYEQYF.

CDR3 region: CAKAGLAGVDTQYF. The DNA for the CDR3 is TGTGCCAAAGCAGGACTAGCGGGAGTTGATACGCAGTATTTT. This chain links TRBV9 with TRBJ2-3, with 13 bases aligning to TRBD2. The CDR3 consists of 14 residues. Germline CDR1 is SGDLS and CDR2 is YYNGEE. Trimming took 9 bases from V and 6 from J; bases not matched to a gene: 7.

The chain recombines TRBV6-5 with TRBJ2-3; no firm D call. The CDR3 has 10 amino acids. The V gene lost 10 bases and the J gene lost 6 bases, with 8 bases spanning the gap. Germline V lookup: CDR1 MNHEY, CDR2 SVGAGI. The CDR3, as DNA: TGTGCCACCTGGTCGGATACGCAGTATTTT. It translates to CATWSDTQYF.

The rearrangement links TRBV15 to TRBJ2-3; either TRBD1 or TRBD2 may supply D (6 bases each). V was pared by 4 bases and J by 5 bases, with 13 bases between. The CDR3 is 14 residues long. The V gene's germline CDR1 is LNHNV and CDR2 YYDKDF (reference sequence). DNA of the CDR3: TGTGCCACCAGCACCGAACAGGGAGGAGATACGCAGTATTTT. It is translated as CATSTEQGGDTQYF. The whole variable domain, remainder taken from reference TRBV15 and TRBJ2-3, is DAMVIQNPRYQVTQFGKPVTLSCSQTLNHNVMYWYQQKSSQAPKLLFHYYDKDFNNEADTPDNFQSRRPNTSFCFLDIRSPGLGDTAMYLCATSTEQGGDTQYFGPGTRLTVL.

J is TRBJ1-3 and V is TRBV4-1, with no clear D. Trimming cost V 0 bases and J 4 bases, with 19 bases left between them. This CDR3 comprises 18 residues. From germline, CDR1 is MGHRA and CDR2 YSYEKL. The CDR3: CASSQDTSWTFWGNTIYF. CDR3 sequence (DNA): TGCGCCAGCAGCCAAGATACCAGCTGGACGTTCTGGGGAAACACCATATATTTT.

This clonotype has just a few counts. The chain couples TRBV12-3 or TRBV12-4 to TRBJ2-2, with no clear D. The length of the CDR3 is 15 residues. V lost 3 bases and J 6 bases, leaving 14 bases between the germline ends. The chain's CDR3 is CASSFGSPGAGELFF. The CDR3 DNA follows: TGTGCCAGCAGTTTCGGTAGCCCAGGTGCCGGGGAGCTGTTTTTT.

This clonotype was counted a few times. The CDR3 here is CASSFRSDRPSTDTQYF. CDR3 sequence (DNA): TGTGCCAGCAGTTTTCGGTCGGACAGGCCAAGCACAGATACGCAGTATTTT. The V gene is TRBV12-3 or TRBV12-4, the J gene TRBJ2-3, with 7 bases identical to TRBD1. The CDR3 is 17 amino acids. The J segment lost 0 bases and the V segment lost 3 bases, leaving 9 bases of the junction unmatched.

This chain links TRBV29-1 with TRBJ2-6, with 10 bases fitting TRBD2. The CDR3 spans 16 residues. Germline lookup yields CDR1 SQVTM and CDR2 ANQGSEA. Trimming cost V 5 bases and J 2 bases; bases outside gene matches: 6. The CDR3, as DNA: TGCAGCGTTATCGGGACTAGCGCACCTGGGGCCAACGTCCTGACTTTC. It is translated as CSVIGTSAPGANVLTF.